This is a list of T cell receptor beta chains from one sample in a study of blood T cells in healthy people across ages. TCRdb recomputed calls from the 5' RACE reads with MiXCR, one row per CDR3 protein. The top ten clones hold 2.1% of a sample with about 2 million distinct CDR3 sequences, approximately 50% of them seen once. Specimen: blood. These receptor sequences come from a woman aged 40 to 50 in good health. The CDR3 runs from the conserved cysteine through the conserved F or W. The order of the fields is CDR3 protein, CDR3 DNA, V gene, clone size, D gene, J gene. D genes are given only for firm matches. A clone size is listed for some rows: how often the clone was seen (once, few, many), or a class if it is expanded.

CASRLTSGGPYNEQFF TGTGCCAGCAGGTTGACTAGCGGGGGGCCCTACAATGAGCAGTTCTTC TRBV7-8 few TRBD2 TRBJ2-1
CSAHRTGFSNQPQHF TGCAGTGCTCATCGTACAGGATTTAGCAATCAGCCCCAGCATTTT TRBV20-1 few NA TRBJ1-5
CASSLVGGLEQYF TGCGCCAGCAGCTTGGTTGGTGGTTTGGAGCAGTACTTC TRBV5-1 NA NA TRBJ2-7
CASSSRAPLAGGYNEQYF TGTGCCAGCAGCTCCCGCGCCCCTCTAGCGGGGGGGTACAATGAGCAGTACTTC TRBV7-2 NA TRBD2 TRBJ2-5
CSAIKQGYGYTF TGCAGTGCTATTAAACAGGGTTATGGCTACACCTTC TRBV20-1 few NA TRBJ1-2
CAGSLDGRSQETQYF TGTGCCGGCAGCTTAGACGGGAGGAGTCAAGAGACCCAGTACTTC TRBV7-2 NA TRBD2 TRBJ2-5
CASSRPRDRSYNSPLHF TGTGCCAGCAGTCGCCCCCGGGACAGAAGCTATAATTCACCCCTCCACTTT TRBV6-6 NA TRBD1 TRBJ1-6
CSARDGTLGKLFF TGCAGTGCTAGAGATGGGACTTTGGGAAAACTGTTTTTT TRBV20-1 NA NA TRBJ1-4
CASSQAGGKRDNEQFF TGTGCCAGCAGCCAAGCTGGTGGCAAGAGAGACAATGAGCAGTTCTTC TRBV3-1 NA NA TRBJ2-1
CSAKGTADEQYF TGCAGTGCTAAGGGGACGGCCGACGAGCAGTACTTC TRBV20-1 NA NA TRBJ2-7
CASRPGPANTEAFF TGTGCCAGCAGGCCGGGACCGGCGAACACTGAAGCTTTCTTT TRBV6-5 NA NA TRBJ1-1
CAAGLPDMYTQYF TGTGCCGCGGGACTCCCTGATATGTATACGCAGTATTTT TRBV10-3 NA NA TRBJ2-3
CASSLPPATSSPEQFF TGTGCCAGCAGCCTCCCGCCAGCTACTAGTTCCCCTGAGCAGTTCTTC TRBV5-4 NA NA TRBJ2-1
CASSEGDIQYF TGTGCCAGCAGTGAAGGGGACATTCAGTACTTC TRBV6-1 NA NA TRBJ2-4
CASSWGRASQETQYF TGTGCCAGCAGCTGGGGCAGGGCGAGTCAAGAGACCCAGTACTTC TRBV7-9 NA NA TRBJ2-5
CAIRGTSGITEQYF TGTGCCATCAGGGGGACTAGCGGGATCACTGAGCAGTACTTC TRBV10-3 few TRBD2 TRBJ2-7
CASSQDRAVSYEQYF TGTGCCAGCAGCCAAGATCGGGCGGTCTCCTACGAGCAGTACTTC TRBV3-1 NA NA TRBJ2-7
CASSWAAGASVLTF TGTGCCAGCAGCTGGGCCGCTGGGGCCAGCGTCCTGACTTTC TRBV7-9 NA NA TRBJ2-6
CASSLGTSASRTQYF TGTGCCAGCAGCTTGGGGACTAGCGCCTCCAGAACCCAGTACTTC TRBV7-8 many TRBD2 TRBJ2-7
CSAQSRVQGRGRGETRYF TGCAGTGCTCAGTCCCGTGTGCAGGGACGGGGAAGGGGAGAGACCCGGTACTTC TRBV20-1 few NA TRBJ2-5
CASSYGGQGLVELFF TGTGCCAGCAGTTACGGGGGACAGGGCCTTGTCGAACTGTTTTTT TRBV6-5 NA TRBD1 TRBJ1-4
CASRLTGGQYEQYF TGTGCCAGCAGACTCACAGGGGGCCAGTACGAGCAGTACTTC TRBV2 once TRBD1 TRBJ2-7
CASVGTGNQPQHF TGTGCCAGCGTCGGGACAGGGAATCAGCCCCAGCATTTT TRBV6-6 few TRBD1 TRBJ1-5
CARVAQHF TGTGCCAGGGTAGCCCAGCATTTT TRBV25-1 NA NA TRBJ1-5
CASSDIRGTGSPLHF TGTGCCAGCAGTGACATCCGAGGGACCGGTTCACCCCTCCACTTT TRBV25-1 NA NA TRBJ1-6
CASSRPLGNEKLFF TGTGCCAGCAGCCGCCCCTTGGGGAACGAAAAACTGTTTTTT TRBV7-9 NA NA TRBJ1-4
CASSPESLSSYNEQFF TGCGCCAGCAGCCCTGAATCACTGTCCTCCTACAATGAGCAGTTCTTC TRBV4-3 NA NA TRBJ2-1
CASSPMGGRISYEQYF TGTGCCAGCAGCCCGATGGGGGGGCGCATCTCCTACGAGCAGTACTTC TRBV13 NA NA TRBJ2-7
CASSFGLAGVGDTQYF TGTGCCAGCAGCTTCGGACTAGCGGGGGTGGGAGATACGCAGTATTTT TRBV7-9 NA TRBD2 TRBJ2-3
CASRAESQYNEQFF TGTGCCAGCAGAGCGGAAAGCCAATACAATGAGCAGTTCTTC TRBV13 few NA TRBJ2-1
CASSSPSSGQGIYGYTF TGTGCCAGCAGTTCCCCCTCCTCGGGACAGGGTATCTATGGCTACACCTTC TRBV27 few TRBD1 TRBJ1-2
CASSLSRALGNIQYF TGTGCCAGCAGCTTGTCTCGGGCCCTAGGAAACATTCAGTACTTC TRBV7-2 few NA TRBJ2-4